This T cell receptor beta chain was identified during a study of blood T cell repertoires in COVID-19. Study-wide background: Cohort 3 recovery required two negative PCRs, clearance, or symptom resolution. Sources were T cells, B-cell-depleted T cells, or PBMCs; the material itself was cDNA or gDNA.

Authors' methods: Amplification of reference gene primers provided the estimated nucleated cell counts. The table came from immunoSEQ multiplex PCR; TCRdb's copy has only in-frame clones and leaves some out. V, J and clone size are those of that table, while D and trimming were read from the DNA. The table includes about 170,000 clones, 79% detected once. A few counts support this clone. Those enrolled, adults aged about 18 to 89 years, came from about 24 US areas. This TCR was sampled from a woman in her sixties or seventies in a cohort exposed to, infected with or recovered from COVID-19 (not recorded which). Sequencing used PBMCs or T cells enriched from blood (not recorded which).

CDR3 nucleotide sequence: TGTGCCAGCAGTTTAGGATCCTTAGCGGGAGGGCCAAGTGAGCAGTTCTTC. Protein sequence: CASSLGSLAGGPSEQFF. The V call is TRBV27, the J call TRBJ2-1, with 11 bases fitting TRBD2. V lost 2 bases to trimming and J lost 9 bases; unmatched junction nucleotides: 12. CDR1 and CDR2 from the germline V gene are MNHEY and SMNVEV (reference sequence). The CDR3 extends over 17 amino acids.